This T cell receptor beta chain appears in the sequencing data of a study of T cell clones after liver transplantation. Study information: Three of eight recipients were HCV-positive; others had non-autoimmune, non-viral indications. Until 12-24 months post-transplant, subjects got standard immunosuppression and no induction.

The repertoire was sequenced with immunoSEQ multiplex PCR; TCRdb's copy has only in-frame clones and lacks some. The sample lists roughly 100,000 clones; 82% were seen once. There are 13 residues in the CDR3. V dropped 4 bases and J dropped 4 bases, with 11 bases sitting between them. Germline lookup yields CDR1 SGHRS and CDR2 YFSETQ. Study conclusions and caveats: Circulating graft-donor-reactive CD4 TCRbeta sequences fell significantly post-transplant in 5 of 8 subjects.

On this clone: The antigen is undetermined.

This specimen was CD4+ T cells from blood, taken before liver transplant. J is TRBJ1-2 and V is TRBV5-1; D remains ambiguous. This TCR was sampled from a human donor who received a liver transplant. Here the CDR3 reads CASSGQGIYGYTF. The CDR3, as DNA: TGCGCCAGCAGCGGCCAAGGAATCTATGGCTACACCTTC.